Listed below are T cell receptor beta chains from one sample, sequenced in a study of blood T cell repertoires in COVID-19. Here immunoSEQ multiplex PCR was the method, and the copy in TCRdb shows in-frame clones only, minus some. Of roughly 250,000 clones in the sample, 87% were seen once. The sample taken for sequencing was PBMCs or T cells enriched from blood (not recorded which). The receptors here all came from a young woman with acute COVID-19. CDR3s include the opening cysteine and the closing phenylalanine or tryptophan. The D gene is left open where the match is weak. The size field is filled for only some rows; it gives once, few, many or a size class.

J gene	D gene	V gene	clone size	CDR3 protein	CDR3 DNA
TRBJ2-1	TRBD1	TRBV5-1	.	CASSPTGQGAGGEQFF	TGCGCCAGCAGCCCCACGGGACAGGGGGCTGGCGGTGAGCAGTTCTTC
TRBJ1-2	.	TRBV28	few	CASSLGQNYGYTF	TGTGCCAGCAGTTTAGGGCAGAACTATGGCTACACCTTC
TRBJ2-2	TRBD1	TRBV9	.	CASSVGQGVTGELFF	TGTGCCAGCAGCGTGGGGCAGGGGGTAACCGGGGAGCTGTTTTTT
TRBJ2-5	.	TRBV7-3	.	CASSLNRGMGETQYF	TGTGCCAGCAGCTTAAATAGGGGGATGGGTGAGACCCAGTACTTC
TRBJ1-3	.	TRBV10-1	.	CAIAGIGNTIYF	TGCGCCATCGCGGGGATCGGAAACACCATATATTTT
TRBJ2-1	.	TRBV27	few	CASSSPTASSYNEQFF	TGTGCCAGCAGTTCTCCGACAGCTAGCTCCTACAATGAGCAGTTCTTC
TRBJ1-1	.	TRBV6-5	.	CASSLAGTEAFF	TGTGCCAGCAGTTTGGCGGGCACTGAAGCTTTCTTT
TRBJ1-2	.	TRBV28	.	CASSSIEETNYGYTF	TGTGCCAGCAGTTCCATTGAGGAAACTAACTATGGCTACACCTTC
TRBJ2-2	TRBD1	TRBV6-6	.	CASSRDRGSTGELFF	TGTGCCAGCAGTCGGGACAGGGGGTCGACCGGGGAGCTGTTTTTT
TRBJ1-1	TRBD1	TRBV5-1	.	CASSWGQGAPLNTEAFF	TGCGCCAGCAGCTGGGGACAGGGGGCGCCTTTGAACACTGAAGCTTTCTTT
TRBJ1-5	.	TRBV7-2	.	CASSLEGPYQPQHF	TGTGCCAGCAGCTTGGAGGGACCTTATCAGCCCCAGCATTTT
TRBJ1-3	.	TRBV7-2	.	CASSLGGGNTIYF	TGTGCCAGCAGCTTGGGGGGTGGAAACACCATATATTTT
TRBJ2-7	TRBD2	TRBV28	.	CASSLSGIRPSGAYEQYF	TGTGCCAGCAGTTTATCGGGTATTCGTCCTAGCGGAGCCTACGAGCAGTACTTC
TRBJ1-4	.	TRBV5-1	.	CASSPTRGGAEVEKLFF	TGCGCCAGCAGCCCAACGCGTGGGGGGGCGGAGGTCGAAAAACTGTTTTTT
TRBJ2-2	TRBD2	TRBV7-3	.	CASSLLAGTNTGELFF	TGTGCCAGCAGCTTACTAGCGGGGACGAACACCGGGGAGCTGTTTTTT
TRBJ1-5	.	TRBV30	.	CAWSVTRGRNQPQHF	TGTGCCTGGAGTGTAACCAGGGGACGCAATCAGCCCCAGCATTTT
TRBJ1-1	TRBD1	TRBV10-1	.	CASSADRISEAFF	TGCGCCAGCAGTGCGGACAGGATTTCTGAAGCTTTCTTT
TRBJ1-5	TRBD1	TRBV20-1	.	CSASAQGAISSNQPQHF	TGCAGTGCTAGTGCTCAGGGGGCTATATCTAGCAATCAGCCCCAGCATTTT
TRBJ2-7	TRBD1	TRBV27	.	CASSSPGTGNSYEQYF	TGTGCCAGCAGTTCCCCCGGGACAGGGAACTCCTACGAGCAGTACTTC
TRBJ2-3	.	TRBV3-1/TRBV3-2	.	CASSQGTVYTQYF	TGTGCCAGCAGCCAAGGGACTGTATATACGCAGTATTTT
TRBJ2-7	.	TRBV5-4	.	CASSVQGLSYEQYF	TGTGCCAGCAGCGTGCAGGGTTTATCCTACGAGCAGTACTTC
TRBJ2-2	TRBD2	TRBV24-1	.	CATSESSGRASGELFF	TGTGCCACCAGTGAGAGTAGCGGGAGGGCCTCGGGGGAGCTGTTTTTT
TRBJ2-7	.	TRBV12-3/TRBV12-4	.	CASKQGPYEQYF	TGTGCCAGCAAGCAGGGGCCTTACGAGCAGTACTTC
TRBJ2-7	TRBD2	TRBV4-2	many	CASSQERGASYEQYF	TGTGCCAGCAGCCAGGAGCGGGGGGCCTCCTACGAGCAGTACTTC
TRBJ1-2	.	TRBV6-5	.	CASSYSMPGYGYTF	TGTGCCAGCAGTTACTCGATGCCGGGCTATGGCTACACCTTC
TRBJ1-5	TRBD1	TRBV6-5	.	CASSWTGGATNQPQHF	TGTGCCAGCAGTTGGACAGGAGGGGCGACGAATCAGCCCCAGCATTTT
TRBJ1-1	TRBD1	TRBV4-1	.	CASSQVQGAATEAFF	TGCGCCAGCAGCCAGGTACAGGGGGCGGCCACTGAAGCTTTCTTT
TRBJ1-1	.	TRBV28	.	CASHKDGRSTEAFF	TGTGCCAGCCATAAGGATGGGAGGAGCACTGAAGCTTTCTTT
TRBJ1-1	.	TRBV5-6	.	CASTPQGPNTEAFF	TGTGCCAGCACCCCACAGGGCCCGAACACTGAAGCTTTCTTT
TRBJ2-7	.	TRBV14	.	CASSQLGTPYEQYF	TGTGCCAGCAGCCAACTCGGGACACCATACGAGCAGTACTTC
TRBJ2-7	TRBD2	TRBV2	.	CASSGSGGIYEQYF	TGTGCCAGCAGCGGTAGCGGGGGTATCTACGAGCAGTACTTC
TRBJ1-1	.	TRBV7-8	.	CASSLKRQAMNTEAFF	TGTGCCAGCAGCTTAAAGAGACAGGCTATGAACACTGAAGCTTTCTTT
TRBJ2-1	TRBD2	TRBV3-1/TRBV3-2	.	CASTMTSGGREQFF	TGTGCCAGCACCATGACTAGCGGGGGCCGAGAGCAGTTCTTC
TRBJ2-7	TRBD2	TRBV11-2	.	CASSPGRDGPSYEQYF	TGTGCCAGCAGCCCAGGGAGGGACGGACCGTCCTACGAGCAGTACTTC
TRBJ1-5	.	TRBV12-5	.	CAVPLGRSGNQPQHF	TGTGCTGTCCCCCTCGGCAGGTCGGGCAATCAGCCCCAGCATTTT
TRBJ1-5	TRBD1	TRBV7-9	.	CASSRSRGTDGMLHQPQHF	TGTGCCAGCAGCCGCAGCCGTGGGACAGATGGCATGCTTCATCAGCCCCAGCATTTT
TRBJ1-5	TRBD1	TRBV5-5	.	CASSLSRGSNQPQHF	TGTGCCAGCAGCTTGAGCAGGGGGAGCAATCAGCCCCAGCATTTT
TRBJ2-3	.	TRBV24-1	.	CATSDSRSGTYTQYF	TGTGCCACCAGTGATTCGAGGAGCGGGACATATACGCAGTATTTT
TRBJ1-3	.	TRBV7-2	.	CASSLGPQGIGNTIYF	TGTGCCAGCAGCTTAGGGCCTCAGGGGATAGGAAACACCATATATTTT
TRBJ1-5	TRBD1	TRBV10-3	.	CAISGTGGGQPQHF	TGTGCCATCAGTGGGACAGGGGGCGGTCAGCCCCAGCATTTT
TRBJ1-1	.	TRBV4-1	.	CASSQNRDVATEAFF	TGCGCCAGCAGCCAGAACAGGGACGTGGCCACTGAAGCTTTCTTT
TRBJ1-5	TRBD1	TRBV2	few	CASRGRSGTGVNQPQHF	TGTGCCAGCAGGGGCAGATCCGGGACAGGGGTCAATCAGCCCCAGCATTTT
TRBJ2-5	.	TRBV5-8	.	CASSTFFREETQYF	TGTGCCAGCAGTACTTTCTTCAGGGAAGAGACCCAGTACTTC
TRBJ1-1	TRBD1	TRBV5-1	.	CASSLGGTGMNTEAFF	TGCGCCAGCAGCTTGGGGGGGACAGGAATGAACACTGAAGCTTTCTTT
TRBJ2-1	TRBD2	TRBV7-9	once	CASSPGTSGINEQFF	TGTGCCAGCAGCCCCGGGACTAGCGGGATCAATGAGCAGTTCTTC
TRBJ2-6	TRBD1	TRBV11-3	.	CASSPRTGNSGANVLTF	TGTGCCAGCAGCCCACGGACAGGGAACTCTGGGGCCAACGTCCTGACTTTC
TRBJ2-1	.	TRBV28	once	CASRPGFPGYNEQFF	TGTGCCAGCAGACCGGGATTCCCCGGCTACAATGAGCAGTTCTTC
TRBJ1-1	.	TRBV2	.	CASSVQGRDTEAFF	TGTGCCAGCAGTGTACAGGGACGGGACACTGAAGCTTTCTTT
TRBJ1-6	.	TRBV6-5	.	CASRNMDNSPLHF	TGTGCCAGCAGGAACATGGATAATTCACCCCTCCACTTT
TRBJ2-2	.	TRBV7-2	.	CASSLGQGNTGELFF	TGTGCCAGCAGCTTAGGGCAGGGGAACACCGGGGAGCTGTTTTTT
TRBJ2-7	.	TRBV10-3	.	CAISSGHTFYEQYF	TGTGCCATCAGTTCGGGACACACTTTCTACGAGCAGTACTTC
TRBJ1-2	TRBD1	TRBV5-4	.	CASSLVGTGIGYTF	TGTGCCAGCAGCTTGGTAGGGACAGGGATAGGCTACACCTTC
TRBJ2-5	TRBD2	TRBV6-5	once	CASLAGGDQETQYF	TGTGCCAGCCTAGCGGGGGGGGACCAAGAGACCCAGTACTTC
TRBJ2-7	.	TRBV29-1	.	CSVGVGEQYF	TGCAGCGTTGGCGTTGGCGAGCAGTACTTC
TRBJ2-5	TRBD2	TRBV5-6	.	CASSLELAPQETQYF	TGTGCCAGCAGCTTGGAACTAGCGCCCCAAGAGACCCAGTACTTC
TRBJ2-3	TRBD2	TRBV7-3	.	CASSPGLAGVDTQYF	TGTGCCAGCAGCCCCGGACTAGCGGGAGTGGATACGCAGTATTTT